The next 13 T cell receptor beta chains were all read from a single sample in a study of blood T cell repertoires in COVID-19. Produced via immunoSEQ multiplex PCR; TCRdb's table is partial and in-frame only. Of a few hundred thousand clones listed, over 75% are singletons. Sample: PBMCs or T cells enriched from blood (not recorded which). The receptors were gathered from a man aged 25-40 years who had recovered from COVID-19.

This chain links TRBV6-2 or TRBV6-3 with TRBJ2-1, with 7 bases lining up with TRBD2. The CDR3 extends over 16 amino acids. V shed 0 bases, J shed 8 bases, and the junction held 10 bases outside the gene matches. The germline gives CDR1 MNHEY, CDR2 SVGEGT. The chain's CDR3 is CASSYSPGLPGDEQFF. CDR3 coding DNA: TGTGCCAGCAGTTACTCGCCGGGACTACCAGGAGATGAGCAGTTCTTC.

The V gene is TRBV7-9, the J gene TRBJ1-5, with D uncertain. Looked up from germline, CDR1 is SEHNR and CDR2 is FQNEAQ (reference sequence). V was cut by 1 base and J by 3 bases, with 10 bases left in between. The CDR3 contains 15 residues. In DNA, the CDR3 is TGTGCCAGCAGCTTAGAGTTGGACTACAATCAGCCCCAGCATTTT. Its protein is CASSLELDYNQPQHF.

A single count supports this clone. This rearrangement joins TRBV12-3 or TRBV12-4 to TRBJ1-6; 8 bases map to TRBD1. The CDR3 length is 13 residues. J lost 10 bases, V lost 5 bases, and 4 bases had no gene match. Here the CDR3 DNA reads TGTGCCAGCAGTCGACAGGGGCCATCACCCCTCCACTTT. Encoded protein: CASSRQGPSPLHF.

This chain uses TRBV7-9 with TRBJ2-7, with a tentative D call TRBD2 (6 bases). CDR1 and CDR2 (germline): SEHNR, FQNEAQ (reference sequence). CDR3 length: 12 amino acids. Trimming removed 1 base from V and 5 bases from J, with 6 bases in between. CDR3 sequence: CASSLVADEQYF. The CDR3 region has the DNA TGTGCCAGCAGCTTAGTAGCGGACGAGCAGTACTTC.

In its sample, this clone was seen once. This chain's CDR3 is CASSLVAGEETQYF. Here the CDR3 DNA reads TGTGCCAGCAGCTTAGTGGCGGGGGAAGAGACCCAGTACTTC. This sequence joins TRBV7-6 and TRBJ2-5; the match to TRBD2 covers 7 bases. The V gene's germline CDR1 is SGHVS and CDR2 FNYEAQ. V lost 1 base, J lost 3 bases, and 2 bases stayed unmatched. The CDR3 loop spans 14 amino acids.

CDR3 amino acids: CASRQGNQPQHF. The DNA for the CDR3 is TGTGCCAGCCGACAGGGGAATCAGCCCCAGCATTTT. V usage is TRBV27 and J usage is TRBJ1-5; TRBD1 aligns across 8 bases. This CDR3 has 12 residues. Germline V gene data show CDR1 as MNHEY and CDR2 as SMNVEV (reference sequence). V was pared by 8 bases and J by 4 bases, with 1 base of the junction left unmatched.

The CDR3 protein is CASSEYEDQGSYEQYF. DNA for the CDR3: TGTGCCAGCAGTGAATATGAGGACCAGGGGTCCTACGAGCAGTACTTC. The genes are TRBV25-1 and TRBJ2-7; TRBD1 is a possible D gene (6 bases). Looked up from germline, CDR1 is MGHDK and CDR2 is SYGVNS. V was pared by 0 bases and J by 1 base, with 13 bases between. This CDR3 is built from 16 residues.

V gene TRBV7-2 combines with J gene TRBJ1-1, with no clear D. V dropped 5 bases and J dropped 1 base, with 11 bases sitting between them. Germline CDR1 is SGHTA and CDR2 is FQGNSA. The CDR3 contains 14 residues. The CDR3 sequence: CASSPRAANTEAFF. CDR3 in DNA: TGTGCCAGCAGCCCCCGAGCGGCGAACACTGAAGCTTTCTTT. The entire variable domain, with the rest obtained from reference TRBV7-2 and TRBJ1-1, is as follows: GAGVSQSPSNKVTEKGKDVELRCDPISGHTALYWYRQSLGQGLEFLIYFQGNSAPDKSGLPSDRFSAERTGGSVSTLTIQRTQQEDSAVYLCASSPRAANTEAFFGQGTRLTVV.

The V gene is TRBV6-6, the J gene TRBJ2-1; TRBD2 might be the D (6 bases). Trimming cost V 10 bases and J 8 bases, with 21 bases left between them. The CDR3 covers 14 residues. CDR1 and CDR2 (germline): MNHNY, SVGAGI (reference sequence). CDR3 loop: CATIEGLGWYEQFF. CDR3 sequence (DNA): TGTGCCACCATAGAGGGACTTGGGTGGTATGAGCAGTTCTTC.

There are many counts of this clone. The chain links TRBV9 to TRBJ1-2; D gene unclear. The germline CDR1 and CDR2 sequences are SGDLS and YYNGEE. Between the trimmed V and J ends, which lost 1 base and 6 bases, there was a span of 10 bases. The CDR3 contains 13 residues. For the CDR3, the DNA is TGTGCCAGCAGCGTAATCCCCCTTGATGGCTACACCTTC. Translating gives CASSVIPLDGYTF.

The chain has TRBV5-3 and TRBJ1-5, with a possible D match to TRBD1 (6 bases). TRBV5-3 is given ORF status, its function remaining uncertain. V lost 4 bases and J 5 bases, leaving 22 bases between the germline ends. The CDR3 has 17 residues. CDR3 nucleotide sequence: TGTGCCAGAAGCCCAGAGGTGGGGGCAAGGCCTGATCAGCCCCAGCATTTT. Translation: CARSPEVGARPDQPQHF.

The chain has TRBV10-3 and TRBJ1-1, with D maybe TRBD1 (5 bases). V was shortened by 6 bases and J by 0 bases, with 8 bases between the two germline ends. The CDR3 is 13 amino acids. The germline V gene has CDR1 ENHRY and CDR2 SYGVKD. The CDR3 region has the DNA TGTGCCATCAGGGGGCACGTGAACACTGAAGCTTTCTTT. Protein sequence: CAIRGHVNTEAFF.

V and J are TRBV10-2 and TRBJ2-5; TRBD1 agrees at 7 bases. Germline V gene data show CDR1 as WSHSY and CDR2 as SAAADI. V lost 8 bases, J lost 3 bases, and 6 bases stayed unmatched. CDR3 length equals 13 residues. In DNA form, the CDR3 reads TGCGCCAGCCTATATGGGACAGAAGAGACCCAGTACTTC. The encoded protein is CASLYGTEETQYF.